A single sample is the source of the 22 T cell receptor beta chains below, sequenced in a study of spatial heterogeneity in lung cancer. Stated time point: sample taken at primary tumor resection. TCRdb re-analysed the 5' RACE reads in MiXCR, keeping a single row per CDR3 protein. The sample holds about 2,800 distinct CDR3 sequences, 10% to 14% seen once. No cognate antigen is known for these TCRs. The study, taken as a whole, reports: One measure, the expanded intratumoral alpha and beta TCR count, tracked tumor mutation counts.

Specimen: lung tumor tissue, collected at surgery. The receptors come from a male donor with early-stage non-small cell lung cancer.

This clonotype is termed medium-sized. A library prepared for alpha chains yielded this beta chain as an off-target read; its size is of little meaning. The genes are TRBV7-9 and TRBJ1-4; D is unresolved. V was trimmed by 5 bases and J by 5 bases, leaving 15 bases between them. The CDR3 has 15 residues. CDR1 is SEHNR, CDR2 FQNEAQ, per germline (reference sequence). CDR3 sequence: CASSPSGLLNEKLFF. Here the CDR3 DNA reads TGTGCCAGCAGCCCCTCAGGTCTTCTGAATGAAAAACTGTTTTTT.

By share, this clonotype counts as medium-sized. Being off target in a library aimed at alpha chains, this beta chain has a size of little meaning. The chain uses TRBV28 and TRBJ2-7, with D perhaps matching TRBD2 (6 bases). Germline values: CDR1 MDHEN, CDR2 SYDVKM. Trimming took off 5 bases at V and 2 bases at J, with 10 bases between the two ends. There are 13 residues in the CDR3. The CDR3 coding sequence is TGTGCCAGCAGTCCCACTAGCCCCTACGAGCAGTACTTC. It translates to CASSPTSPYEQYF.

This clonotype qualifies as medium-sized. This beta chain slipped into a library made for alpha chains as a stray read, so its size is not meaningful. This chain links TRBV6-7 with TRBJ2-3; D assignment may be TRBD1 or TRBD2 (6 bases each). TRBV6-7 is annotated as an ORF whose role is uncertain. This CDR3 is 15 amino acids long. Trimming cost V 5 bases and J 6 bases, with 18 bases left between them. The DNA for the CDR3 is TGTGCCAGCAGTCACGGGAAGGGGGGCGTGGATACGCAGTATTTT. Its translation: CASSHGKGGVDTQYF.

By share of the sample, this clonotype is medium-sized (0.01 to 0.1%). This beta chain is off target for a library built for alpha chains, so its abundance means little. This chain links TRBV15 with TRBJ1-1; no definite D call. V lost 7 bases and J lost 1, with 7 bases in between. The germline gives CDR1 LNHNV, CDR2 YYDKDF (reference sequence). The CDR3 has 12 amino acids. The CDR3 is CATKTWNTEAFF. CDR3 sequence (DNA): TGTGCCACCAAAACTTGGAACACTGAAGCTTTCTTT.

This clonotype was observed many times. Within a library made for alpha chains, this beta chain is off target, and its count is uninformative. The V gene is TRBV25-1, the J gene TRBJ2-5; tentatively, D is TRBD1 (6 bases). The CDR3 spans 15 residues. V was trimmed by 3 bases and J by 0 bases, leaving 11 bases between them. Germline V gene sequence: CDR1 MGHDK, CDR2 SYGVNS. CDR3 DNA sequence: TGTGCCAGCAGTGACCTCCGACAGGACCAAGAGACCCAGTACTTC. Translating it yields CASSDLRQDQETQYF.

This clonotype is deemed medium-sized. A library prepared for alpha chains yielded this beta chain as an off-target read; its size is of little meaning. V is TRBV5-1 and J is TRBJ2-5, with D unclear. This CDR3 has 16 amino acids. Germline CDR1 reads SGHRS; CDR2 reads YFSETQ. Trimming removed 0 bases at V and 5 bases at J, with 17 bases between. CDR3: CASSLGGATSQETQYF. DNA of the CDR3: TGCGCCAGCAGCTTGGGCGGCGCTACTTCCCAGGAGACCCAGTACTTC.

By its share, this clonotype is medium-sized. This beta chain lies outside the target of a library built for alpha chains; its clone size means little. J is TRBJ2-2 and V is TRBV24-1; no clear D. Per germline, CDR1 KGHDR and CDR2 SFDVKD. CDR3 size: 16 residues. The ends were cut back, 2 bases at V and 2 bases at J, with 11 bases in the middle. The CDR3 DNA reads as TGTGCCACCAGTGATTGGTGGGTCGAAAACACCGGGGAGCTGTTTTTT. It translates to CATSDWWVENTGELFF.

By share, this clonotype counts as medium-sized (0.01 to 0.1%). Being off target in a library aimed at alpha chains, this beta chain has a size of little meaning. This chain links TRBV6-5 with TRBJ1-4; D call uncertain. Trimming removed 10 bases at V and 0 bases at J, with 15 bases between. Germline V CDR1 and CDR2: MNHEY, SVGAGI. CDR3 length equals 15 residues. CDR3: CATFAWPTTNEKLFF. CDR3 sequence (DNA): TGTGCCACTTTTGCTTGGCCTACAACTAATGAAAAACTGTTTTTT.

This clonotype was recorded at least ten times. This beta chain is a stray read from a library made for alpha chains; its abundance is not meaningful. The CDR3 region has the DNA TGTGCCAGCAGTTTTCTGACTAGCGGGGGGGCCGATGAGCAGTTCTTC. It yields the protein CASSFLTSGGADEQFF. This rearrangement joins TRBV28 to TRBJ2-1; 14 bases are a match to TRBD2. Losses at the gene ends were 3 bases for V and 8 bases for J; bases not matched to a gene: 6. This CDR3 contains 16 residues. Germline lookup yields CDR1 MDHEN and CDR2 SYDVKM.

By proportion, this clonotype is medium-sized. As an off-target read in a library built for alpha chains, this beta chain has a frequency of little significance. The DNA of the CDR3 is TGTGCCAGCAGCCCGTTTAGCTATGGCTACACCTTC. This encodes CASSPFSYGYTF. The chain links TRBV28 to TRBJ1-2; the D is unclear. Per the germline V gene, CDR1 is MDHEN and CDR2 is SYDVKM. The CDR3 consists of 12 residues. The V end lost 6 bases, the J end lost 4 bases, and 9 bases lay between the germline ends.

By sample fraction, this clonotype is medium-sized. Being off target in a library aimed at alpha chains, this beta chain has a size of little meaning. The rearrangement joins TRBV6-1 to TRBJ1-3; no firm D call. This CDR3 contains 13 residues. Germline V gives CDR1 MNHNS, CDR2 SASEGT. The germline V and J ends were trimmed by 1 base and 4 bases, with 5 bases remaining between them. The DNA of the CDR3 is TGTGCCAGCAGTGAAGACCAAGGAAACACCATATATTTT. It is translated as CASSEDQGNTIYF.

This clonotype is labeled as medium-sized. A library prepared for alpha chains yielded this beta chain as an off-target read; its size is of little meaning. The V call is TRBV12-5, the J call TRBJ2-3; D gene unclear. This CDR3 has 12 amino acids. Germline CDR1 LGHNT, CDR2 FRNRAP. V was pared by 3 bases and J by 5 bases, with 6 bases between. The CDR3 is CASGFWRDTQYF. The CDR3 DNA follows: TGTGCTAGTGGTTTCTGGCGAGATACGCAGTATTTT.

As for this clonotype: As an off-target read in a library built for alpha chains, this beta chain has a frequency of little significance. Here the CDR3 DNA reads TGCGCCAGCAGTGCGGGGCAAGATACGCAGTATTTT. Its protein product is CASSAGQDTQYF. The chain joins TRBV10-2 to TRBJ2-3; D is possibly TRBD1 or TRBD2 (5 bases each). Trimming cost V 4 bases and J 5 bases, with 7 bases left between them. This CDR3 region has 12 residues. CDR1 and CDR2 from the germline V gene are WSHSY and SAAADI.

Within the sample, this clonotype is medium-sized. This beta chain is a stray sequence in a library constructed for alpha chains; its clone size is not meaningful. The chain joins TRBV20-1 to TRBJ2-3, with D perhaps TRBD1 or TRBD2 (6 bases each). The CDR3 length is 16 residues. V lost 3 bases, J lost 2 bases, and 18 bases lay in between. The germline CDR1 and CDR2 sequences are DFQATT and SNEGSKA (reference sequence). The CDR3 DNA follows: TGCAGTGCTAGTAGGAGGGGGGCCCTATCCACAGATACGCAGTATTTT. Translating gives CSASRRGALSTDTQYF.

Details on this clonotype: This beta chain is a stray read from a library made for alpha chains; its abundance is not meaningful. This chain uses TRBV10-3 with TRBJ2-5; no clear D gene. The CDR3 is 14 residues long. CDR1 is ENHRY, CDR2 SYGVKD, per germline. The V and J ends lost 4 bases and 1 base respectively, with 10 bases between them. The CDR3 loop is CAISAGSAQETQYF. CDR3 sequence (DNA): TGTGCCATCAGTGCCGGGTCAGCCCAAGAGACCCAGTACTTC.

This clonotype is labeled medium-sized. A library made for alpha chains picked up this beta chain off target, so its size means little. This sequence joins TRBV7-8 and TRBJ2-2, with TRBD2 identical over 10 bases. The germline V gene encodes CDR1 SGHVS and CDR2 FQNEAQ. V shed 4 bases and J 5 bases; nucleotides not matched to a gene: 10. The CDR3 totals 17 residues. This CDR3 reads CASSWGRTSGGTGELFF. As DNA, the CDR3 is TGTGCCAGCAGCTGGGGACGGACTAGCGGAGGAACCGGGGAGCTGTTTTTT.

This clonotype was observed once. This beta chain turned up in a library designed for alpha chains; as an off-target read, its abundance says little. The V call is TRBV2, the J call TRBJ2-7, with no clear D. V was cut by 3 bases and J by 7 bases, with 4 bases left in between. Germline V gene data show CDR1 as SNHLY and CDR2 as FYNNEI. The length of the CDR3 is 10 residues. As DNA, the CDR3 is TGTGCCAGCAGTGAGAATGAGCAGTACTTC. Protein: CASSENEQYF.

This clonotype appeared many times. A library prepared for alpha chains yielded this beta chain as an off-target read; its size is of little meaning. The CDR3 DNA reads as TGTGCCAGCAGTTATTACGGGGAGCAAGAGACCCAGTACTTC. As protein: CASSYYGEQETQYF. The gene calls are TRBV6-2 or TRBV6-3 and TRBJ2-5; the D gene is possibly TRBD2 (5 bases). The CDR3 is 14 amino acids. Trimming stripped 3 bases from V and 2 bases from J, with 10 bases between. Germline V gives CDR1 MNHEY, CDR2 SVGEGT.

Comment on this clonotype: This beta chain slipped into a library made for alpha chains as a stray read, so its size is not meaningful. V and J are TRBV28 and TRBJ2-1; D might be TRBD1 (5 bases). V lost 3 bases, J lost 7 bases, and 13 bases lay in between. The CDR3 extends over 14 amino acids. Germline-derived CDR1 and CDR2 are MDHEN and SYDVKM. The DNA of the CDR3 is TGTGCCAGCAGTTTGACAGCTAGGGTTAATGAGCAGTTCTTC. As protein: CASSLTARVNEQFF.

There are a few counts of this clonotype. This beta chain lies outside the target of a library built for alpha chains; its clone size means little. The DNA for the CDR3 is TGTGCCAGCAGCGCAGACAGGGGTAACACCGGGGAGCTGTTTTTT. Translating gives CASSADRGNTGELFF. The chain carries TRBV9 and TRBJ2-2, with 8 bases aligning to TRBD1. V gave up 3 bases and J gave up 2 bases; unmatched junction bases: 3. The CDR3 loop spans 15 amino acids. In germline, CDR1 is SGDLS, CDR2 YYNGEE.

This clonotype was recorded many times. The library was designed around alpha chains, so this beta chain is a stray read whose abundance carries little weight. V gene TRBV20-1 combines with J gene TRBJ1-2, with 8 bases identical to TRBD1. This CDR3 comprises 15 residues. CDR1 and CDR2 from the germline V gene are DFQATT and SNEGSKA (reference sequence). The ends lost 1 base at V and 6 bases at J; junction bases unmatched: 10. The CDR3 coding sequence is TGCAGTGCTAGAGGGACAGGGACTAATCGGGATGGCTACACCTTC. It is translated as CSARGTGTNRDGYTF.

By sample share, this clonotype is medium-sized. The library was built for alpha chains, so this beta chain is an off-target read and its size means little. This chain connects TRBV20-1 to TRBJ2-5; D is possibly TRBD2 (6 bases). This CDR3 is built from 11 residues. Germline loops: CDR1 DFQATT, CDR2 SNEGSKA (reference sequence). Trimming pared 3 bases from V and 4 bases from J, leaving 6 bases between. CDR3 region: CSAREGETQYF. The CDR3 bases are TGCAGTGCTAGGGAGGGAGAGACCCAGTACTTC.